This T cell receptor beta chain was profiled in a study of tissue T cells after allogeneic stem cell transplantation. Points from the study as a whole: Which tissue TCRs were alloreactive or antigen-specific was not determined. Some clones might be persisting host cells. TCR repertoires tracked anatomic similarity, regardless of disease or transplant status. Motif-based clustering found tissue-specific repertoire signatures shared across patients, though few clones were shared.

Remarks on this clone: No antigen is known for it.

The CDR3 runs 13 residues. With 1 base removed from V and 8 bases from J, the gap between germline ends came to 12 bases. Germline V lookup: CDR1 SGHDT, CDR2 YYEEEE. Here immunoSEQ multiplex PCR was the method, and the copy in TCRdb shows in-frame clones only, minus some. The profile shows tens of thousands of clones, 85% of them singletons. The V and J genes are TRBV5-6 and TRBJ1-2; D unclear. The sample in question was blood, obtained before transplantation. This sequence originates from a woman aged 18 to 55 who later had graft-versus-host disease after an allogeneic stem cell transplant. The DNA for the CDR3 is TGTGCCAGCAGCTTGAACCGGGCCTTAGGCTACACCTTC. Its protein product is CASSLNRALGYTF.